The clone carrying this T cell receptor (beta chain) has ten or more counts. The antigen is not known. This sample is drawn from a study of T-cell reconstitution after alpha-beta-depleted transplantation in children. Study observations and caveats: Certain patients had high TCRbeta diversity at day 60, and it came from recipient T cells and thymic progenitors that survived. Diversity and T-cell counts at one year after transplant derived mostly from new T cells. About two months after transplant, alpha-beta T cells reportedly came from several hundred expanded graft clones.

With 5 bases clipped from V and 4 bases from J, the junction kept 7 bases outside the gene matches. This CDR3 comprises 14 residues. This sample's TCRbeta library carried unique molecular identifier barcodes. TCRdb fed the PCR reads into MiXCR, producing one record per CDR3 protein. This sample has almost 500,000 distinct CDR3 sequences, with 10% to 13% found just once. The chain recombines TRBV12-3 or TRBV12-4 with TRBJ1-2, with 7 bases matching TRBD1. This TCR derives from a child aged 2-15 years with inherited bone marrow failure, due to receive a stem cell transplant. The sample here was PBMCs, taken before TCRalphabeta/CD19-depleted stem cell transplant. CDR3 sequence reads: CASSNNRGRYGYTF. The CDR3 nucleotides are TGTGCCAGCAGTAACAACAGGGGCCGCTATGGCTACACCTTC.